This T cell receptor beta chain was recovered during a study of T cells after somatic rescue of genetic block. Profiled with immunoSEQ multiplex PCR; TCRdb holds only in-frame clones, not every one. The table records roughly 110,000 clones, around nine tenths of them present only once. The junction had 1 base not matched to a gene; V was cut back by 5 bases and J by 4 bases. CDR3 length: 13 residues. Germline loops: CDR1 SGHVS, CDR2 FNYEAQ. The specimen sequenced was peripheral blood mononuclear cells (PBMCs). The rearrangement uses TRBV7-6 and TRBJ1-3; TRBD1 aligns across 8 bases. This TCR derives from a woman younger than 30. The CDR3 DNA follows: TGTGCCAGCAGCCGACAGGGGGGAAACACCATATATTTT. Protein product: CASSRQGGNTIYF. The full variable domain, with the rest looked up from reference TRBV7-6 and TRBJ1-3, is GAGVSQSPRYKVTKRGQDVALRCDPISGHVSLYWYRQALGQGPEFLTYFNYEAQQDKSGLPNDRFSAERPEGSISTLTIQRTEQRDSAMYRCASSRQGGNTIYFGEGSWLTVV.